The rows below give T cell receptor beta chains drawn from one sample of a study of cytomegalovirus exposure and HLA in healthy donors. Sequencing was performed with immunoSEQ multiplex PCR; in TCRdb, only in-frame clones are kept and a portion is missing. The ten top clones account for approximately 6.8%, within a sample of some 120,000 clones. Sequencing was carried out using PBMCs. All receptors derive from a man aged 40-49 years in good health and CMV-seropositive. Both conserved end residues are part of each CDR3. The order of the fields is V gene, D gene, CDR3 protein. A D gene is named only where the DNA matches it firmly.

>TRBV2|TRBD1
CASSESDRSYEQYF
>TRBV4-3|TRBD1
CASSQSRTGRPGYTF
>TRBV5-8|.
CASSPWVLSGYEQYF
>TRBV5-3|TRBD2
CARSHPITSGRGNEQFF
>TRBV29-1|.
CSVGLTGKDTQYF
>TRBV30|TRBD1
CAGRDGQGNTEAFF
>TRBV5-6|TRBD2
CASSVRRTSGRKAEQFF
>TRBV5-1|.
CASWTVNQPQHF
>TRBV10-1|TRBD2
CASSRLAGGITDTQYF
>TRBV7-3|TRBD1
CASSLTPTGDSSSYTF
>TRBV7-8|TRBD1
CAATGGATGNTIYF
>TRBV7-2|.
CASSAAWAQETQYF
>TRBV4-1|TRBD1
CASSQLQGASLSVF
>TRBV19|.
CASSRGVSGELFF
>TRBV19|.
CASSLLADSYEQYF
>TRBV29-1|.
CSVERQEAPETQYF
>TRBV15|TRBD1
CVTSEDRADQPQHF
>TRBV28|TRBD1
CASSPDRVGMVGYGYTF
>TRBV2|.
CASSEAPTSDSNHPYEQYF
>TRBV6-4|TRBD1
CASSPHRGSSYNEQFF
>TRBV28|.
CASSQKFRDEKLFF
>TRBV13|TRBD1
CASSSTGGRSEQYF
>TRBV7-9|.
CASSTHLRGIDQPQHF
>TRBV19|TRBD1
CASSIVRTGGTGANVLTF
>TRBV7-7|TRBD1
CASSTGQGLYNEQFF
>TRBV14|.
CASSRGYEQYF
>TRBV13|TRBD2
CASSPFASGSNEQFF
>TRBV14|TRBD2
CASSPLAGSEQYF
>TRBV2|TRBD1
CASSGQGARQPQHF
>TRBV4-1|.
CASSQDHRVRVTEAFF
>TRBV5-1|TRBD1
CASSLASRGPGDTQYF
>TRBV10-3|.
CAISREARGLTGELFF
>TRBV28|.
CASHGADSYYGYTF
>TRBV9|TRBD2
CASSVGSSGSQGAQYF
>TRBV2|TRBD1
CASSEQGVPEAFF
>TRBV7-9|TRBD1
CASSLDRGGEQYF
>TRBV6-5|TRBD1
CASSSSTGGLGTQYF
>TRBV5-6|.
CASSLTTEAPGEQYF
>TRBV13|TRBD2
CASSSPGTRGGELFF
>TRBV2|.
CASEWDVQGTNYGYTF
>TRBV13|TRBD1
CASSLVPDRGDTEAFF
>TRBV2|TRBD1
CATSKGDRGPEKLFF
>TRBV5-6|.
CASSLVGPVQSWEQYF
>TRBV18|.
CASSQNSGGSADTQYF
>TRBV27|TRBD2
CASSLGGEGPEQYF
>TRBV6-5|.
CASSVVESNQPQHF
>TRBV9|TRBD2
CASSPRLAGPYEQYF
>TRBV2|TRBD1
CASTGTGDYEQYF
>TRBV5-6|TRBD2
CASSAMSGRLADTQYF
>TRBV9|.
CASSVAPDSVDSNQPQHF
>TRBV10-2|TRBD2
CASSGLVRGEVQYF
>TRBV2|.
CASLQNYGYTF
>TRBV10-3|TRBD1
CAISALGQTYNEQFF
>TRBV2|.
CASRQGGTGNTIYF
>TRBV19|.
CASSIRSPGANTGELFF
>TRBV5-1|.
CASSLEQGGNTIYF
>TRBV4-1|.
CASSQHFSGDGEQYF